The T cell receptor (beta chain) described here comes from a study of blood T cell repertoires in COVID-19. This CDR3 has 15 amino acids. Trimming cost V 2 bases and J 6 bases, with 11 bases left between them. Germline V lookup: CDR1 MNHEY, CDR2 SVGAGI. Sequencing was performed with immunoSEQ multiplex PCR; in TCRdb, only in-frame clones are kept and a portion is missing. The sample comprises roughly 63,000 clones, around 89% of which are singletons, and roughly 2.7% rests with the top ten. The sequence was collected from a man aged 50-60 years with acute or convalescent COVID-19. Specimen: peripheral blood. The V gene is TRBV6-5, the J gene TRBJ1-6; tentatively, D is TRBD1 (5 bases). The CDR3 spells CASSYAGFSNSPLHF. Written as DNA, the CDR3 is TGTGCCAGCAGTTACGCAGGGTTTAGTAATTCACCCCTCCACTTT.